This TCR beta chain was retrieved from a study of neoadjuvant nivolumab and ipilimumab in lung cancer. General study results and limits: Pathologic regression was not significantly tied to TCR clonality.

The CDR3 spans 15 residues. V lost 4 bases to trimming and J lost 4 bases, with 17 bases between them. Germline V lookup: CDR1 SGHRS, CDR2 YFSETQ. Points on this clone: Its cognate antigen is unknown.

Assay used: immunoSEQ multiplex PCR; TCRdb lists only in-frame clones, some missing. The repertoire has 30,000 or so clones, 75% to 85% of them found once; the top ten carry 5.1%. This TCR derives from an adult with non-small cell lung cancer. The V call is TRBV5-1, the J call TRBJ2-5, with D possibly being TRBD2 (5 bases). Sequenced here: tumor tissue, sampled after neoadjuvant nivolumab, alone or with ipilimumab, at or shortly before surgery. The CDR3 DNA reads as TGCGCCAGCAGCCCGACCGGGAACTCGGGAGAGACCCAGTACTTC. Translating gives CASSPTGNSGETQYF.